The clone carrying this TCR beta chain occurred many times. Its target is not known. The sample comes from a study of identical twins. There are 11 residues in the CDR3. Trimming stripped 3 bases from V and 0 bases from J, with 3 bases between. CDR1 and CDR2 (germline): DFQATT, SNEGSKA (reference sequence). Study observations and caveats: Reduced insertions were recorded for abundant cord blood beta clonotypes, with no such pattern in memory repertoires.

TCRdb redid the calling of the 5' RACE reads with MiXCR, one entry per CDR3 protein. The top ten clones hold about 0.91% of a sample with 520,000 or so distinct CDR3 sequences, about 20% of them seen once. These same data were also listed under a study on T cells expressing NK-cell markers.

The chain couples TRBV20-1 to TRBJ2-7; D is undetermined. What was sequenced was CD4+ T cells sorted from blood. The receptor was isolated from a young woman in good health. This CDR3 reads CSASYSYEQYF. DNA for the CDR3: TGCAGTGCTAGTTACTCCTACGAGCAGTACTTC.